This T cell receptor (beta chain) was recovered during a study of healthy donors' naive CD4 and CD8 T cells. Study results and caveats: Reportedly, most V and J gene segments showed naive CD4+ versus CD8+ bias. Bulk sequencing left alpha and beta chains unpaired. Positive CDR3 charge linked to CD4+ cells, negative to CD8+ cells.

Turning to this clonotype: Its cognate antigen is unknown.

The CDR3 spans 16 residues. V gave up 2 bases and J gave up 6 bases, with 17 bases separating them. Germline values: CDR1 SGHAT, CDR2 FQNNGV. Starting from around 500 ng of total RNA, TCR libraries were made with linear amplification. TCRdb reanalysed the reads using MiXCR and keeps one entry per CDR3 protein. The table has around 180,000 distinct CDR3 sequences, around 80% seen once. CD4+CD8-CD45RO-CD45RA+ cells were naive CD4+; CD8+CD4-CD45RA+CD27bright cells were naive CD8+. The clonotype comes from a pool of human donors in good health; the sample pools cells from several healthy donors. This rearrangement joins TRBV11-2 to TRBJ2-1; no reliable D call. Sequences were obtained from naive CD4+ and CD8+ T cells sorted from blood, pooled from several donors. The CDR3 reads CASSLSSTRHVNEQFF. The CDR3 nucleotides read TGTGCCAGCAGCTTATCTTCTACCAGGCATGTCAATGAGCAGTTCTTC.